This T cell receptor (beta chain) derives from a study of shared clonotypes between healthy human individuals. Study-wide points: Donors were few, which limited the genetic and exposure-history diversity represented.

Assay runs were performed at deep level. Unsorted PBMC samples were amplified in replicate PCRs containing 250 to 350 ng DNA, tens of thousands of T cell genomes. TCRdb keeps only in-frame clones here, not all; method: immunoSEQ multiplex PCR. The sample contains 450,000 or so clones, roughly three quarters of which appear only once. Germline-derived CDR1 and CDR2 are MGHRA and YSYEKL. The CDR3 totals 14 residues. Concerning this clone: Its antigen remains unknown. One end of the junction is discordant with germline, which a read error may explain.

This chain uses TRBV4-1 with TRBJ2-1; D unclear. This receptor was obtained from a woman between 35 and 50 years old in good health. Some clones in this sample may be carry-over from other donors' samples. Sequencing input: PBMCs. CDR3 sequence reads: CVSSDGTLRWEQFF. DNA of the CDR3: TGCGTCAGCAGCGATGGAACGCTTAGGTGGGAGCAGTTCTTC.